Below are 28 T cell receptor beta chains sequenced from a single sample in a study of OX40 agonist ivuxolimab in advanced cancers. Produced via immunoSEQ multiplex PCR; TCRdb's table is partial and in-frame only. The profile shows 82,000 or so clones, around 85% of them singletons. The sequences come from CD4+ or CD8+ T cells sorted from blood, collected in a trial of the OX40 agonist ivuxolimab. Receptors originate from an adult with an advanced solid tumor such as melanoma, head and neck, liver or kidney cancer.

The table lists this clone with a count of one. CDR3 bases: TGTGCCAGCTCACCGAGGGGGGATAACACTGAAGCTTTCTTT. It yields the protein CASSPRGDNTEAFF. The chain couples TRBV18 to TRBJ1-1; D possibly corresponds to TRBD1 (6 bases). CDR3 size: 14 residues. Germline CDR1 KGHSH, CDR2 LQKENI. Trimming shortened V by 3 bases and J by 2 bases, and 10 bases separated the two germline ends.

The chain joins TRBV30 to TRBJ2-2, with a possible D match to TRBD1 (6 bases). CDR1 and CDR2 from the germline V gene are GTSNPN and SVGIG (reference sequence). The CDR3 spans 15 residues. The V end was cut by 3 bases, the J end by 0 bases, with 11 bases between. This CDR3 is CAWSRQASNTGELFF. The CDR3 DNA sequence: TGTGCCTGGAGCCGACAGGCCTCGAACACCGGGGAGCTGTTTTTT.

V is TRBV7-9 and J is TRBJ2-6; D remains unclear. With 0 bases removed from V and 2 bases from J, the gap between germline ends came to 8 bases. The CDR3 consists of 16 residues. Germline CDR1 reads SEHNR; CDR2 reads FQNEAQ (reference sequence). Here the CDR3 reads CASSLARVPGANVLTF. CDR3 DNA sequence: TGTGCCAGCAGCTTAGCCCGGGTACCTGGGGCCAACGTCCTGACTTTC.

Notes on this clone: At one end, the junction sequence differs from germline, possibly due to a read error. The chain employs TRBV10-3 and TRBJ2-1; the match to TRBD2 covers 8 bases. The CDR3 covers 13 residues. Per germline, CDR1 ENHRY and CDR2 SYGVKD. CDR3 DNA: TGCTCAATTGGGACTAGGGCCGAATATGAGCAGTTCTTC. Amino acid sequence: CSIGTRAEYEQFF.

This clone was seen once. The chain recombines TRBV19 with TRBJ1-2; D perhaps matches TRBD1 (6 bases). This CDR3 contains 14 residues. Germline CDR1 reads LNHDA; CDR2 reads SQIVND (reference sequence). Trimming removed 2 bases from V and 6 bases from J, with 13 bases in between. Here the CDR3 DNA reads TGTGCCAGTAGTATACCCCGGACAGAGGATGGCTACACCTTC. It codes for CASSIPRTEDGYTF.

Only one count was recorded for this clone. The CDR3 DNA is TGTGCCAGCAGGAAACCGACAGGGCCCTACGAGCAGTACTTC. This gives the protein CASRKPTGPYEQYF. The chain links TRBV27 to TRBJ2-5, with 7 bases aligning to TRBD1. TRBJ2-7 explains the end of the DNA better; the J call may be wrong. The CDR3 has 14 residues. Germline V gene sequence: CDR1 MNHEY, CDR2 SMNVEV (reference sequence).

CDR3 DNA sequence: TGCGCCAGCAGCCAAGATGTGACTAGCGGGGGGTACACCTACGAGCAGTACTTC. Protein: CASSQDVTSGGYTYEQYF. The chain recombines TRBV4-3 with TRBJ2-7; 13 bases map to TRBD2. The CDR3 length is 18 residues. Trimming at V came to 0 bases and at J to 2 bases, leaving 7 bases not matched to a gene. Looked up from germline, CDR1 is LGHNA and CDR2 is YSLEER.

The V call is TRBV4-3, the J call TRBJ1-4; 7 positions match TRBD1. The V segment lost 4 bases and the J segment 6 bases; nucleotides outside the gene matches: 5. The CDR3 contains 14 residues. From germline, CDR1 is LGHNA and CDR2 YSLEER. CDR3 nucleotide sequence: TGCGCCAGCAGCCTCGGGACAGATTATGAAAAACTGTTTTTT. It specifies CASSLGTDYEKLFF.

The gene calls are TRBV20-1 and TRBJ1-2; weak D call: TRBD1 (5 bases). The germline V and J ends were trimmed by 6 bases and 7 bases, with 12 bases remaining between them. The CDR3 is 11 amino acids. Germline V CDR1 and CDR2: DFQATT, SNEGSKA (reference sequence). This CDR3 is CSAPGVSGYTF. The CDR3 region has the DNA TGCAGTGCACCGGGGGTTTCTGGCTACACCTTC.

V usage is TRBV18 and J usage is TRBJ2-7; D call uncertain. Germline values: CDR1 KGHSH, CDR2 LQKENI. V was cut by 1 base and J by 3 bases, with 16 bases left in between. The CDR3 length is 16 residues. The CDR3 reads CASSPRYSGTVYEQYF. The CDR3 nucleotides are TGTGCCAGCTCACCACGGTACTCAGGCACCGTCTACGAGCAGTACTTC.

The chain joins TRBV19 to TRBJ2-3, with TRBD1 as a possible D gene (6 bases). Germline loops: CDR1 LNHDA, CDR2 SQIVND (reference sequence). There are 13 residues in the CDR3. V gave up 4 bases and J gave up 6 bases, with 11 bases separating them. CDR3 amino acids: CASSTGVVDTQYF. The DNA for the CDR3 is TGTGCCAGTAGTACAGGGGTTGTGGATACGCAGTATTTT.

The gene calls are TRBV28 and TRBJ2-1; TRBD2 matches at 14 bases. The germline V gene encodes CDR1 MDHEN and CDR2 SYDVKM. With V trimmed by 3 bases and J by 8 bases, 6 bases remained unmatched. This CDR3 region has 16 residues. The CDR3 bases are TGTGCCAGCAGTTTGACTAGCGGGGGGGTGATTGATGAGCAGTTCTTC. Protein product: CASSLTSGGVIDEQFF.

The chain couples TRBV13 to TRBJ2-3; 10 nucleotides match TRBD2. V lost 2 bases and J lost 6; bases outside the gene matches: 5. The CDR3 spans 15 residues. Germline CDR1 and CDR2: PRHDT and FYEKMQ (reference sequence). CDR3 in amino acids: CASSLRLAGGDTQYF. CDR3 nucleotide sequence: TGTGCCAGCAGCTTAAGACTAGCGGGTGGGGATACGCAGTATTTT.

The chain combines TRBV7-2 with TRBJ2-3; possibly TRBD1 for D (6 bases). The CDR3 sequence is 14 residues long. CDR1 is SGHTA, CDR2 FQGNSA, per germline. Trimming took 5 bases from V and 6 from J, leaving 15 bases between them. CDR3 bases: TGTGCCAGCAGCCAGGGGTCATCCGAGGATACGCAGTATTTT. This gives the protein CASSQGSSEDTQYF.

V gene TRBV18 combines with J gene TRBJ1-1; D is undetermined. This CDR3 comprises 14 residues. V shed 2 bases and J shed 5 bases, with 12 bases lying between them. Germline CDR1 and CDR2: KGHSH and LQKENI. The CDR3 here is CASSPTSLDTEAFF. The DNA for the CDR3 is TGTGCCAGCTCACCAACGTCCCTGGATACTGAAGCTTTCTTT. The complete variable domain, with remaining parts taken from reference TRBV18 and TRBJ1-1, reads NAGVMQNPRHLVRRRGQEARLRCSPMKGHSHVYWYRQLPEEGLKFMVYLQKENIIDESGMPKERFSAEFPKEGPSILRIQQVVRGDSAAYFCASSPTSLDTEAFFGQGTRLTVV.

The rearrangement joins TRBV19 to TRBJ2-3, with 15 nucleotides matching TRBD2. Trimming removed 6 bases from V and 6 bases from J; junction bases left unmatched: 10. The CDR3 has 17 residues. In germline, CDR1 is LNHDA, CDR2 SQIVND (reference sequence). The DNA of the CDR3 is TGTGCCAGTAGCCCCGGAACCGGGACTAGCGGGGGGGATACGCAGTATTTT. Translating gives CASSPGTGTSGGDTQYF.

The V call is TRBV7-2, the J call TRBJ1-5; 7 nucleotides agree with TRBD1. Germline loops: CDR1 SGHTA, CDR2 FQGNSA. The V and J ends lost 0 bases and 4 bases, in that order; junction bases with no gene match: 6. The CDR3 has 16 amino acids. The CDR3 loop is CASSLALDRHNQPQHF. The CDR3 bases are TGTGCCAGCAGCTTAGCGCTGGACAGGCATAATCAGCCCCAGCATTTT.

The chain is built from TRBV30 and TRBJ1-4; possible D gene TRBD1, 5 bases. This CDR3 has 14 residues. Germline V gives CDR1 GTSNPN, CDR2 SVGIG (reference sequence). V lost 3 bases to trimming and J lost 5 bases, with 13 bases between them. The CDR3 DNA reads as TGTGCCTGGAGACAGGATTTGGGAAATGAAAAACTGTTTTTT. Translating it yields CAWRQDLGNEKLFF.

The genes are TRBV2 and TRBJ2-3; 11 positions agree with TRBD1. Germline CDR1 SNHLY, CDR2 FYNNEI. The CDR3 contains 15 residues. V dropped 6 bases and J dropped 7; count of bases not matched to a gene: 9. This chain's CDR3 is CASSAGQGVRNTQYF. The CDR3 nucleotides are TGTGCCAGCAGCGCGGGACAGGGGGTCCGGAATACGCAGTATTTT.

The chain is built from TRBV4-3 and TRBJ1-1; no clear D gene. Germline values: CDR1 LGHNA, CDR2 YSLEER. CDR3 length: 12 amino acids. V was shortened by 0 bases and J by 11 bases, with 10 bases between the two germline ends. The CDR3 loop is CASSQDYGAAFF. The CDR3, as DNA: TGCGCCAGCAGCCAAGATTATGGAGCGGCTTTCTTT.

This clone was detected only a few times. The CDR3 here is CASSPRGNTIYF. The DNA for the CDR3 is TGTGCCAGCTCACCAAGAGGAAACACCATATATTTT. The rearrangement links TRBV18 to TRBJ1-3; no firm D call. There are 12 residues in the CDR3. V lost 2 bases, J lost 4 bases, and 3 bases lay in between. CDR1 and CDR2 (germline): KGHSH, LQKENI.

The CDR3 is CASMVEGHQPQHF. DNA for the CDR3: TGTGCCAGCATGGTCGAGGGTCATCAGCCCCAGCATTTT. The chain employs TRBV6-1 and TRBJ1-5; D not certain. The CDR3 totals 13 residues. Between the trimmed V and J ends, which lost 7 bases and 5 bases, there was a span of 12 bases. Per germline, CDR1 MNHNS and CDR2 SASEGT.

Of note for this clone: No DNA is shown, since the ends of the CDR3 on it are uncertain; the CDR3 is the one TCRdb lists. V usage is TRBV10-3 and J usage is TRBJ1-5. From germline, CDR1 is ENHRY and CDR2 SYGVKD. The CDR3 numbers 16 amino acids, ends counted. CDR3 sequence reads: CAISDFRGGGNQPQHF.

CDR3 protein: CAWNMPSGGEGSSPLHF. DNA for the CDR3: TGTGCCTGGAATATGCCATCGGGGGGCGAAGGAAGTTCACCCCTCCACTTT. The genes are TRBV30 and TRBJ1-6, with D tentatively TRBD1 (6 bases). Germline-derived CDR1 and CDR2 are GTSNPN and SVGIG (reference sequence). CDR3 length equals 17 residues. Trimming took 4 bases from V and 9 from J, leaving 25 bases between them.

V gene TRBV4-3 combines with J gene TRBJ2-1, with 8 bases aligning to TRBD2. Looked up from germline, CDR1 is LGHNA and CDR2 is YSLEER. This CDR3 region has 16 residues. Trimming cost V 6 bases and J 5 bases; bases outside gene matches: 12. The CDR3: CASRRSAAGGNNEQFF. The CDR3 DNA is TGCGCCAGCAGGCGATCAGCGGCGGGGGGCAACAATGAGCAGTTCTTC.

This clone was seen a handful of times. The chain employs TRBV5-1 and TRBJ2-6; perhaps D is TRBD1 or TRBD2 (6 bases each). The CDR3 is 14 amino acids. The V and J ends lost 4 bases and 2 bases respectively, with 7 bases between them. Germline lookup yields CDR1 SGHRS and CDR2 YFSETQ. CDR3 coding DNA: TGCGCCAGCAGCGGGGGGCCTGGGGCCAACGTCCTGACTTTC. It is translated as CASSGGPGANVLTF. Using reference TRBV5-1 and TRBJ2-6 for the parts outside the CDR3, the full variable domain is KAGVTQTPRYLIKTRGQQVTLSCSPISGHRSVSWYQQTPGQGLQFLFEYFSETQRNKGNFPGRFSGRQFSNSRSEMNVSTLELGDSALYLCASSGGPGANVLTFGAGSRLTVL.

The rearrangement links TRBV30 to TRBJ2-7; possibly TRBD1 for D (6 bases). With 0 bases removed from V and 0 bases from J, the gap between germline ends came to 12 bases. The CDR3 contains 15 residues. In germline, CDR1 is GTSNPN, CDR2 SVGIG (reference sequence). The CDR3 DNA reads TGTGCCTGGAGTGTAAGCCAGGACAGCTCCTACGAGCAGTACTTC. This gives the protein CAWSVSQDSSYEQYF.

The gene calls are TRBV10-1 and TRBJ2-1, with 13 nucleotides matching TRBD2. Germline values: CDR1 WNHNN, CDR2 SYGVQD (reference sequence). The CDR3 has 18 amino acids. The J segment lost 1 base and the V segment lost 0 bases, leaving 3 bases of the junction unmatched. CDR3 residues: CASSESTLAGGSYNEQFF. The CDR3 DNA reads as TGCGCCAGCAGTGAGTCGACACTAGCGGGGGGGTCCTACAATGAGCAGTTCTTC.